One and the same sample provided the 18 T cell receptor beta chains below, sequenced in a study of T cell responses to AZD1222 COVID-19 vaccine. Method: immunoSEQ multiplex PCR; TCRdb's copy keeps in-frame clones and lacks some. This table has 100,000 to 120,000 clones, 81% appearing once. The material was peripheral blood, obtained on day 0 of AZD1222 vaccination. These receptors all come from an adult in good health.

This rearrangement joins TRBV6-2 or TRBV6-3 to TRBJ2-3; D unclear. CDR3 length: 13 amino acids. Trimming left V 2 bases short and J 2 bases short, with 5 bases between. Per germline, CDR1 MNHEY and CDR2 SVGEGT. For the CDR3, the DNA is TGTGCCAGCAGTTACCCCTCCACAGATACGCAGTATTTT. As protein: CASSYPSTDTQYF.

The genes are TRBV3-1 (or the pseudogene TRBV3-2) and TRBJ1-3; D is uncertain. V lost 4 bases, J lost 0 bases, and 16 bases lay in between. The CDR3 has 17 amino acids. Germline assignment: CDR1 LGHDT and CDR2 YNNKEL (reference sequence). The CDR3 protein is CASSRNVGPGSGNTIYF. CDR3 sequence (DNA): TGTGCCAGCAGCCGCAATGTCGGGCCAGGCTCTGGAAACACCATATATTTT.

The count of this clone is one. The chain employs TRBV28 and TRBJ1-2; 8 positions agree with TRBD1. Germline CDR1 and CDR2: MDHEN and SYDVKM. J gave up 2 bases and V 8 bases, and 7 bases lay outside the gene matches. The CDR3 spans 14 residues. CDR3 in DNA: TGTGCCAGCGGGGCAGGGGGCGCAAACTATGGCTACACCTTC. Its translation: CASGAGGANYGYTF.

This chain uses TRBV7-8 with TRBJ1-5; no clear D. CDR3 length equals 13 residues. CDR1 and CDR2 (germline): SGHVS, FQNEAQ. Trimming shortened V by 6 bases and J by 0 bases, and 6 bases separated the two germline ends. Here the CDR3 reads CASRSTSNQPQHF. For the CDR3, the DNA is TGTGCCAGCAGATCGACTAGCAATCAGCCCCAGCATTTT.

The CDR3 bases are TGTGCCAGCAGCCGAGCCACAGGGGGCAGTTCACCCCTCCACTTT. It is translated as CASSRATGGSSPLHF. This chain links TRBV27 with TRBJ1-6; 9 bases line up with TRBD1. Trimming at V came to 6 bases and at J to 9 bases, leaving 9 bases not matched to a gene. Per the germline V gene, CDR1 is MNHEY and CDR2 is SMNVEV (reference sequence). The CDR3 is made up of 15 amino acids.

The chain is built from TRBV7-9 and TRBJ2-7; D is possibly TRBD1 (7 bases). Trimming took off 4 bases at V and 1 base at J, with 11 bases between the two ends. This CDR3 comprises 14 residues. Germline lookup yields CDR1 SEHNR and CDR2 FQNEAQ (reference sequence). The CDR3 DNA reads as TGTGCCAGCAGCTCTCAGGGGGGATCCTACGAGCAGTACTTC. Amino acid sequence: CASSSQGGSYEQYF.

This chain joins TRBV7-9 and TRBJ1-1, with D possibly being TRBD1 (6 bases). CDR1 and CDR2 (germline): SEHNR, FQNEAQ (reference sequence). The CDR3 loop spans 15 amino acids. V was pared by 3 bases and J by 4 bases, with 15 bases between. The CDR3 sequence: CASSLPRGRSTEAFF. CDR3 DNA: TGTGCCAGCAGCTTGCCCAGGGGAAGGAGCACTGAAGCTTTCTTT. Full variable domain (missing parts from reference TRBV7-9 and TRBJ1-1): DTGVSQNPRHKITKRGQNVTFRCDPISEHNRLYWYRQTLGQGPEFLTYFQNEAQLEKSRLLSDRFSAERPKGSFSTLEIQRTEQGDSAMYLCASSLPRGRSTEAFFGQGTRLTVV.

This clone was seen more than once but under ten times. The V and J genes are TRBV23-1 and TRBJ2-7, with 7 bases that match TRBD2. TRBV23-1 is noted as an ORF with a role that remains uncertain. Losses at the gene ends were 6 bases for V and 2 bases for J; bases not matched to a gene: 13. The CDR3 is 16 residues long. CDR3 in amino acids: CASRNIPAGIPYEQYF. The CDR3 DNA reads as TGCGCCAGCAGGAATATACCAGCGGGGATTCCCTACGAGCAGTACTTC.

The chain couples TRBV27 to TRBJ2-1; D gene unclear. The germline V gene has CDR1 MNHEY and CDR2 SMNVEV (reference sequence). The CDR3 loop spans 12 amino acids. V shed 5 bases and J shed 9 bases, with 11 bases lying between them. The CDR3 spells CASSPHKGEQFF. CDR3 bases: TGTGCCAGCAGTCCACACAAGGGTGAGCAGTTCTTC.

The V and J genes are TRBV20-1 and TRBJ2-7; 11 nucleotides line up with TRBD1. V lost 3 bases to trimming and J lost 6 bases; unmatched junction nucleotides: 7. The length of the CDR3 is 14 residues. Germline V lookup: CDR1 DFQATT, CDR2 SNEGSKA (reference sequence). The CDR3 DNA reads TGCAGTGCTAGTCTAGGACAGGGGGCCCGCGAGCAGTACTTC. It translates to CSASLGQGAREQYF.

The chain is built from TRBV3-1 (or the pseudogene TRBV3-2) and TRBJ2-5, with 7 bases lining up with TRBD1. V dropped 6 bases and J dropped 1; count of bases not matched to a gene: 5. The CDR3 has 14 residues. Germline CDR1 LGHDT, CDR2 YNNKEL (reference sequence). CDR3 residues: CASRQRTGQETQYF. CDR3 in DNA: TGTGCCAGCAGACAAAGGACAGGCCAAGAGACCCAGTACTTC.

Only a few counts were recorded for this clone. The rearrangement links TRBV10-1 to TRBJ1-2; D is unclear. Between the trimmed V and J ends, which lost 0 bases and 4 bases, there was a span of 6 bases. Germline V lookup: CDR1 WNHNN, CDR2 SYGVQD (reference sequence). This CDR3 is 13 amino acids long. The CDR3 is CASSESVSYGYTF. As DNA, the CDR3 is TGCGCCAGCAGTGAGTCGGTCAGCTATGGCTACACCTTC.

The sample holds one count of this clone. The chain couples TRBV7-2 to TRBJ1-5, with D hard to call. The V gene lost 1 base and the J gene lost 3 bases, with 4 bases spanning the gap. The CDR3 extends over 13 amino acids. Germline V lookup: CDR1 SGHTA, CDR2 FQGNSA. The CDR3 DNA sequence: TGTGCCAGCAGCTTAGACGCCAATCAGCCCCAGCATTTT. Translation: CASSLDANQPQHF.

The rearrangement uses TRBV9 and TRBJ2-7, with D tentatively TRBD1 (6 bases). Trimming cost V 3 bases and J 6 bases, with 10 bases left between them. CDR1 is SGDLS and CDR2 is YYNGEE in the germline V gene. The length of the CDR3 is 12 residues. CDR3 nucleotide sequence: TGTGCCAGCAGCGGATCAGGGGTCGAGCAGTACTTC. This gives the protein CASSGSGVEQYF.

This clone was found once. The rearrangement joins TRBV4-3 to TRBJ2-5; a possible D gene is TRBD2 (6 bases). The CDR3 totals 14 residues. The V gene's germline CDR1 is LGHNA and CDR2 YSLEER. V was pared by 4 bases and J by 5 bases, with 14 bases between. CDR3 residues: CASSPGLGRETQYF. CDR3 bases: TGCGCCAGCAGCCCTGGACTTGGGAGGGAGACCCAGTACTTC.

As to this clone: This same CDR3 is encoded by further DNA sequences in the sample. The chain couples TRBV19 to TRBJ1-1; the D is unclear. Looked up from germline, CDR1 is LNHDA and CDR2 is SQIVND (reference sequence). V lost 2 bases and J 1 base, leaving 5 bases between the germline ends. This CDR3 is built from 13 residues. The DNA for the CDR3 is TGTGCCAGTAGTATAAGTCGGAACACTGAAGCTTTCTTT. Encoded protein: CASSISRNTEAFF.

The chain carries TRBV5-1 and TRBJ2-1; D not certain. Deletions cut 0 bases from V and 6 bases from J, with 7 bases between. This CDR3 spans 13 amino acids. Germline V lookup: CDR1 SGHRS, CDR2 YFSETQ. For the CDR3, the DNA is TGCGCCAGCAGCTTGGAATGGGGCAATGAGCAGTTCTTC. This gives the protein CASSLEWGNEQFF.

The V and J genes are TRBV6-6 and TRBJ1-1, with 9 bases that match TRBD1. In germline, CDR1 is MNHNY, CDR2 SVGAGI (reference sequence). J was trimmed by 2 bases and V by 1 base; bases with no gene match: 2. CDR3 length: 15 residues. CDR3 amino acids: CASSYLGQGNTEAFF. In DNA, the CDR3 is TGTGCCAGCAGTTACTTGGGACAGGGCAACACTGAAGCTTTCTTT.